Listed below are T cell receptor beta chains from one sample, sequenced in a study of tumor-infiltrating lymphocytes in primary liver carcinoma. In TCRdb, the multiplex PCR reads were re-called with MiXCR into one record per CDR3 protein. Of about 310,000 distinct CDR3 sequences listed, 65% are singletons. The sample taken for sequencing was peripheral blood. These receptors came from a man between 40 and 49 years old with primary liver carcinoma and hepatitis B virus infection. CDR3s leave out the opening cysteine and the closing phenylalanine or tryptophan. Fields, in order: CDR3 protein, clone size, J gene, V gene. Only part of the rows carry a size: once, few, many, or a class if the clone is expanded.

cdr3_aa: ASNHGMITNTEAF
clone_size: NA
j_call: TRBJ1-1
v_call: TRBV4-1

cdr3_aa: ASSQERFETGGWEQY
clone_size: NA
j_call: TRBJ2-7
v_call: TRBV4-2

cdr3_aa: AIRERQLGHEQY
clone_size: NA
j_call: TRBJ2-7
v_call: TRBV10-3

cdr3_aa: ASSDSSSSYNGQF
clone_size: NA
j_call: TRBJ2-1
v_call: TRBV11-1

cdr3_aa: ASGLDLPNEQF
clone_size: NA
j_call: TRBJ2-1
v_call: TRBV11-2

cdr3_aa: AWNGATDTQY
clone_size: NA
j_call: TRBJ2-3
v_call: TRBV30

cdr3_aa: ASSFNRGQETQY
clone_size: many
j_call: TRBJ2-5
v_call: TRBV5-4

cdr3_aa: ASSLRTRETQY
clone_size: many
j_call: TRBJ2-5
v_call: TRBV11-2

cdr3_aa: ASDHPGEWSYGYT
clone_size: NA
j_call: TRBJ1-2
v_call: TRBV6-2/TRBV6-3

cdr3_aa: ASNHLFAGPYEHY
clone_size: NA
j_call: TRBJ2-7
v_call: TRBV4-1

cdr3_aa: TTPRGIRSPLH
clone_size: NA
j_call: TRBJ1-6
v_call: TRBV5-8

cdr3_aa: ASSSYRGHGENEQF
clone_size: many
j_call: TRBJ2-1
v_call: TRBV6-5

cdr3_aa: SARSTSSQETQY
clone_size: NA
j_call: TRBJ2-5
v_call: TRBV20-1

cdr3_aa: ASSPTGAGNQPQH
clone_size: NA
j_call: TRBJ1-5
v_call: TRBV28

cdr3_aa: ASSQGVQGTNEQY
clone_size: NA
j_call: TRBJ2-7
v_call: TRBV14

cdr3_aa: ASSLFRNHEQF
clone_size: NA
j_call: TRBJ2-1
v_call: TRBV11-2

cdr3_aa: ASNEGSGGEQY
clone_size: many
j_call: TRBJ2-7
v_call: TRBV14

cdr3_aa: ASSERPAVYGYT
clone_size: few
j_call: TRBJ1-2
v_call: TRBV6-1

cdr3_aa: ASSSSGTEALYEQY
clone_size: few
j_call: TRBJ2-7
v_call: TRBV28

cdr3_aa: SVGSLNIGELF
clone_size: NA
j_call: TRBJ2-2
v_call: TRBV29-1

cdr3_aa: TSSFGVHNEQF
clone_size: NA
j_call: TRBJ2-1
v_call: TRBV11-3

cdr3_aa: ASSVIAWSRWEQY
clone_size: NA
j_call: TRBJ2-7
v_call: TRBV7-8

cdr3_aa: ASRALRQPQH
clone_size: few
j_call: TRBJ1-5
v_call: TRBV28

cdr3_aa: ASSPTSGSTDTQY
clone_size: few
j_call: TRBJ2-3
v_call: TRBV6-5

cdr3_aa: ATLTDTQY
clone_size: few
j_call: TRBJ2-3
v_call: TRBV6-6

cdr3_aa: ASSFNRGLRYNEQF
clone_size: many
j_call: TRBJ2-1
v_call: TRBV28

cdr3_aa: ASSDGLATNTGELF
clone_size: NA
j_call: TRBJ2-2
v_call: TRBV5-6

cdr3_aa: SASDASGKQETQY
clone_size: NA
j_call: TRBJ2-5
v_call: TRBV20-1

cdr3_aa: ASSLSEWEGTEAF
clone_size: NA
j_call: TRBJ1-1
v_call: TRBV11-2

cdr3_aa: SVDWGDEAF
clone_size: many
j_call: TRBJ1-1
v_call: TRBV29-1

cdr3_aa: ASSYALANKETQY
clone_size: NA
j_call: TRBJ2-5
v_call: TRBV6-2/TRBV6-3

cdr3_aa: TSSSEQGKGIFTDTQY
clone_size: NA
j_call: TRBJ2-3
v_call: TRBV12-3/TRBV12-4

cdr3_aa: SASPGQGYSEQF
clone_size: NA
j_call: TRBJ2-1
v_call: TRBV29-1

cdr3_aa: ASSSQGGDSPLH
clone_size: NA
j_call: TRBJ1-6
v_call: TRBV7-9

cdr3_aa: ASSLTGDSRYEQY
clone_size: NA
j_call: TRBJ2-7
v_call: TRBV5-1

cdr3_aa: ASSEGRYSRVNTEAF
clone_size: few
j_call: TRBJ1-1
v_call: TRBV6-1

cdr3_aa: ASSSAGQGTGELF
clone_size: few
j_call: TRBJ2-2
v_call: TRBV5-4

cdr3_aa: ASGLNFADSYEQY
clone_size: NA
j_call: TRBJ2-7
v_call: TRBV11-2

cdr3_aa: VSSQVGGRSYQETQY
clone_size: NA
j_call: TRBJ2-5
v_call: TRBV4-2

cdr3_aa: ASSQAFADYGYT
clone_size: many
j_call: TRBJ1-2
v_call: TRBV4-3

cdr3_aa: ASTGGEIQY
clone_size: once
j_call: TRBJ2-5
v_call: TRBV11-1

cdr3_aa: SVTQGGGANVLT
clone_size: many
j_call: TRBJ2-6
v_call: TRBV29-1

cdr3_aa: ASMRWGEQY
clone_size: NA
j_call: TRBJ2-7
v_call: TRBV7-9

cdr3_aa: ASSATSGRGGVQF
clone_size: NA
j_call: TRBJ2-1
v_call: TRBV6-5

cdr3_aa: ASGMLEAQY
clone_size: NA
j_call: TRBJ2-5
v_call: TRBV6-1

cdr3_aa: SVRGMRETQY
clone_size: many
j_call: TRBJ2-5
v_call: TRBV29-1

cdr3_aa: ASSLSPVWTSNTGELF
clone_size: many
j_call: TRBJ2-2
v_call: TRBV6-5

cdr3_aa: AISELGEPF
clone_size: NA
j_call: TRBJ2-2
v_call: TRBV10-3

cdr3_aa: SAKEWGSSYNEQF
clone_size: NA
j_call: TRBJ2-1
v_call: TRBV20-1

cdr3_aa: AGSTGARSYNEQF
clone_size: NA
j_call: TRBJ2-1
v_call: TRBV28

cdr3_aa: SVVGAGGTYEQY
clone_size: NA
j_call: TRBJ2-7
v_call: TRBV29-1

cdr3_aa: ASRPNDRGGHGCT
clone_size: few
j_call: TRBJ1-2
v_call: TRBV6-6

cdr3_aa: ASSYSAGLHTQY
clone_size: many
j_call: TRBJ2-3
v_call: TRBV6-5

cdr3_aa: ATRPAESTDTQY
clone_size: many
j_call: TRBJ2-3
v_call: TRBV10-3

cdr3_aa: SAMTSGTCTLCEQY
clone_size: NA
j_call: TRBJ2-7
v_call: TRBV29-1